This T cell receptor beta chain is from a study of T cell repertoires in aging, cancer and after chemotherapy. Overall study results and limits: In healthy donors, age-related TCR diversity loss mainly reflected lost richness. Across the chemotherapy interval, each cancer cohort showed higher median generation probability, suggesting thymic rebound.

TRB rearrangements spanning V, D and J were amplified using mixed TRB-A/B primers. Using its own MiXCR run on the multiplex PCR reads, TCRdb lists one record per CDR3 protein. This sample has more than 15,000 distinct CDR3 sequences, with 40% to 55% found just once. V was clipped by 7 bases and J by 0 bases, with 10 bases between them. Germline V lookup: CDR1 SQVTM, CDR2 ANQGSEA. CDR3 length: 12 residues. Peripheral blood genomic DNA, not sorted cells or RNA, was the template. This clonotype was picked up one time. What it recognizes is unknown. The chain recombines TRBV29-1 with TRBJ2-7, with a possible D match to TRBD1 (6 bases). Sequenced material: blood. The receptor was derived from a human donor in good health. CDR3 nucleotide sequence: TGCAGCGGGACAGACAGCTCCTACGAGCAGTACTTC. Amino acid sequence: CSGTDSSYEQYF.